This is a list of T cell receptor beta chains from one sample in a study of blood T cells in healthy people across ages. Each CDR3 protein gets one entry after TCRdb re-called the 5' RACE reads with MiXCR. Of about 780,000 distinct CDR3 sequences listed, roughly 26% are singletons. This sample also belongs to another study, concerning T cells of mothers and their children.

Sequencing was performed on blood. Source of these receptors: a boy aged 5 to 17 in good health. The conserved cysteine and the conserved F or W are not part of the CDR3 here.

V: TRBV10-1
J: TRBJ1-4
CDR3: ASSERPGAEKLF

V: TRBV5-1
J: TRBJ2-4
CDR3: ASSSSAAKNIQY

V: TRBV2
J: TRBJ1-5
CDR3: ASNSVNQPQH

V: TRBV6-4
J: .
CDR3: ASSATGGNEQF

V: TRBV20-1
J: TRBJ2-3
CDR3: SAAGTNTDTQY

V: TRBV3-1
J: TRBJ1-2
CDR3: ASSQDWGGRAYGYT

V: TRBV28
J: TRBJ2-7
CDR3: ATRSYEQY

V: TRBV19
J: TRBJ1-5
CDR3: ASSLRQGRSDQPQH

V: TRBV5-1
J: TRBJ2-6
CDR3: ASRQELGGANVLT

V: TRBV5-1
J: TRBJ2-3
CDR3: ASSHPNRGPVTDTQY

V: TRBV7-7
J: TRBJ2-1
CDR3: AGSPRLDGVLDEQF

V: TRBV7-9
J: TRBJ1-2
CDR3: ASSTLGLQGPNYGYT

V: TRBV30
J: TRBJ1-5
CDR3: AWSVYAGANQPQH

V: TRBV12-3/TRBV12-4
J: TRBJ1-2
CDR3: ASSTAHYGYT

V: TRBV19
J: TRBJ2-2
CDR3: ASSIGTGGTGELF

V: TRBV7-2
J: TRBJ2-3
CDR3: ASSLGHSTDTQY

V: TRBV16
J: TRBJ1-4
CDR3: ASSQSAAGLDEKLF

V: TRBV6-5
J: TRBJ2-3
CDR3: ASSYKGSTADTQY

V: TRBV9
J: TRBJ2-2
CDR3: ASSGGRGTGELF

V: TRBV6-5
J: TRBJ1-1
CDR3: ASSYDRATTEAF

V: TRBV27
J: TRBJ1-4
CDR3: ASKQGWANEKLF

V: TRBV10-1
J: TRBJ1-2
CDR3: ASSERATGGYT

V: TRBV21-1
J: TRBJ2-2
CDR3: ASSTSWSGIGELF

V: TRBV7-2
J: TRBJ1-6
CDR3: ASSLLGQGRNSPLH

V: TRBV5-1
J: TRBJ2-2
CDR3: ASSSVMTARELF

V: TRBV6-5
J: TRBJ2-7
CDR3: ASSYRTGNLYEQY

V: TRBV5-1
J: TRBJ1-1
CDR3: ASSGGAPSGNTEAF

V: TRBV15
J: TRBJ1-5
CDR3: ATSRQVQPQH

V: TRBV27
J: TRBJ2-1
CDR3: ASTPGTSGTINEQF

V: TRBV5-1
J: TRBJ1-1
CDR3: ASSKTTGRNTEAF

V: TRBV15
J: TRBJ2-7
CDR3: ATSRDRQYGEQY

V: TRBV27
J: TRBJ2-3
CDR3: ASRRAGGVGTQY

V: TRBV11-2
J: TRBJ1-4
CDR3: ASRPLKGGINEKLF

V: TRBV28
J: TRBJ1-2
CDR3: ATRAGIPNYGYT

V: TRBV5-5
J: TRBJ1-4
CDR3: ASRPGTANEKLF

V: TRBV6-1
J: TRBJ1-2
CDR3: AVAPKAGGNYGYT

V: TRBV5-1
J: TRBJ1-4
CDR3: ASSQGQGEKLF

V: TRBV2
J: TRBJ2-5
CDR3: ASSEGYGQETQY

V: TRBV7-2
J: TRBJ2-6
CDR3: ASSLLAGAFSGANVLT

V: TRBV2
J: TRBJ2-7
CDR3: ASKGGGGYEQY

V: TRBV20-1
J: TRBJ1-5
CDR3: SARDWAGTGTQH

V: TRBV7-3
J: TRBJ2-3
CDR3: ASSFVGPPTDTQY

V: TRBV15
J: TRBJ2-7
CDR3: ATSRGSYEQY

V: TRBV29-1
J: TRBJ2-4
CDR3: SVESGSAKNIQY

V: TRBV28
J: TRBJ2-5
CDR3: ASSPFGLAGEETQY

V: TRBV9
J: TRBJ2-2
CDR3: ASSVGALDTGELF

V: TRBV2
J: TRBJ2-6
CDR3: ASSVGQGALRANVPT

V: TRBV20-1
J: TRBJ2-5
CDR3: SASIQGKSETQY

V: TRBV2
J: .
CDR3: ASSVRGVNNEQF

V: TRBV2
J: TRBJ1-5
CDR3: ASRDSYSNQPQH

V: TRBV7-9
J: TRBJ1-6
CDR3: ASSLVEGIPTPIH

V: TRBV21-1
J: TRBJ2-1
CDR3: ASGLEAGGSYNEQF

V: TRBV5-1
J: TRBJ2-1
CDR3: ASSGVGNEQF

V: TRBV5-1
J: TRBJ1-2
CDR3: ASSVQPGPGYGYT

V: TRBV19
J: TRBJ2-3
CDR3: ASSIGGTSAMQDTQY